This T cell receptor (beta chain) derives from a study of cytomegalovirus exposure and HLA in healthy donors listed by TCRdb under 2017. Some background on the complete study: An earlier analysis of roughly 500 of the donors reported more than 250 Gb of sequence data and 100 million to 140 million unique TCR beta sequences from roughly 180 million T cells. Roughly 300 gigabases of sequencing data and roughly 90 million unique TCR sequences were included in an early release covering about 700 HLA-typed donors. Among the roughly 400 genotyped donors, around 81% belonged to the genetic ancestry cluster associated with self-reported Caucasian donors. The aim of the study was to test whether cataloging public T cell receptors could identify signatures of past pathogen exposure. The study used immunosequencing to profile the T cell repertoires of approximately 650 subjects and linked those repertoires to cytomegalovirus serostatus. In addition to the first cohort of 666 subjects, a separate validation cohort of 120 different subjects was used. The study combined high-throughput TCR immunosequencing, statistical association of individual TCRs with disease status, and machine learning to predict cytomegalovirus infection status. A later analysis re-examined previously published TCR beta repertoires from more than 550 donors and added high-resolution HLA genotyping to investigate patterns of TCR occurrence. Rather than using new phenotypic data, the later analysis identified candidate immune exposures from TCR beta sequences and from how often those sequences occurred across donors. An earlier analysis of a few hundred of the donors applied high-throughput TCR beta sequencing to assess whether each TCR beta V gene segment acted as functional or pseudogenic. Donor age, sex, ethnicity and CMV serostatus were compiled together with the repertoire data. In a later genetic analysis, genome-wide SNP genotypes for about 55% of the 666 donors were used, and that subset was treated as a discovery cohort. Every repertoire in the discovery cohort had been generated on one and the same sequencing platform. Both class I and class II loci were covered by HLA typing, at four-digit resolution. The number of donors typed differed by locus, with about 629-630 for A, B, C, DRB1 and DQB1, around 560 for DQA1, under 610 for DPA1, and some 440 for DPB1. Five DR-DQ haplotypes were handled as single units for association and clustering, since linkage in the cohort was strong. Across about 380 genotyped donors of the cohort, an average of approximately 240,000 unique TCR beta nucleotide sequences per donor were sequenced, and approximately 19% of those sequences were non-productive.

Ends trimmed: V by 1 base, J by 6 bases; bases unmatched to a gene: 6. The CDR3 runs 14 amino acids, cysteine and phenylalanine included. The DNA shown is the 42-base CDR3, in frame from base 1. CDR1 SGHTA and CDR2 FQGNSA were looked up in the germline V gene. The research as a whole found: The presence/absence analyses assumed that sequencing depth was roughly uniform across donors, and that assumption may not be true. A later analysis reported that several top co-occurrence clusters appeared linked to parvovirus B19, influenza, CMV and Epstein-Barr virus. For the cohort, immune exposure information was limited to CMV serostatus. V-gene and J-gene trimming of TCR beta chains was associated with a missense DCLRE1C variant in a later genetic analysis, and the association was replicated in an independent cohort. A total of 150 to 200 TCR beta chains were listed by the study as associated with cytomegalovirus. A further reported finding was that TCR beta sequences accurately predicted the HLA-A and HLA-B alleles for most subjects in the first cohort. The authors suggested that the approach could potentially be generalized to other disease states and immunological phenotypes. In vitro tests confirmed that a few of the cytomegalovirus-associated TCR beta chains recognize cytomegalovirus antigens. A group of highly shared sequence variants was considered likely to be a technical artifact of the sequencing pipeline. A later analysis found that TCR association rates varied across HLA loci, with DRB1 alleles showing the most associated TCRs and HLA-C alleles the fewest. Linkage disequilibrium might explain the correlated functional status among segregating V segments, but an unknown experimental factor could not be ruled out. Most TCR sequences were seen in very few donors, while some public TCRs were found in many individuals. The classifier was reported to diagnose cytomegalovirus status with high specificity and sensitivity in both the original cohort and the validation cohort. HLA typing was unavailable for some donors at each locus, so association tests used only the typed subset. Only TCR beta chains were sequenced in this cohort, and the absence of alpha or paired-chain data limited detectable features. Assigning TCR associations to individual alleles was difficult when HLA alleles, especially DR and DQ, strongly co-occurred. Most CMV-associated TCR beta chains appeared to be HLA-restricted in a later analysis, and the HLA associations seemed to be driven largely by CMV exposure. Some IMGT-functional V segments, including TRBV6-2 and TRBV6-3, could not be told apart with the 87-base-pair reads, so those segments were excluded. Specific HLA alleles were associated with around 18,000 TCR beta sequences at a false discovery rate of 0.05 in a later analysis. In a later genetic analysis, fewer N-insertions in productive TCRs were reported among donors in an Asian-associated ancestry cluster than the roughly 700-donor mean. Seventeen rarely observed V segments, including chromosome 9 orphons, were excluded from the earlier analysis of several hundred of the donors because counts were too low. A later analysis found that HLA-associated TCR beta chains were more clonally expanded and had lower generation probabilities than equally common non-associated chains. Broadly in line with IMGT annotations, most TCR beta V segments showed up in productive rearrangements about 90% or about 30% of the time in an earlier analysis of around 550 of the donors.

Turning to this clone: Its target antigen remains unknown. Per-base qualities were not stored, and no clone one base away is much larger.

Receptor amplification or capture employed the immunoSEQ multiplex PCR assay. For the multiplex PCR, a mixture combining 60 forward primers for TCR Vbeta segments and 13 reverse primers for TCR Jbeta segments was used. Amplification of the CDR3 region of rearranged TCR beta genes was performed with a multiplex PCR assay on genomic DNA. On the Illumina HiSeq System, the amplified TCR beta libraries were sequenced as 87-base-pair reads. On the study's bioinformatics: A later analysis tallied 75 million to 95 million unique TCR beta chains across the 650 to 750 repertoires, and about 12 million of those chains were shared by two or more donors. Raw reads were error-corrected and collapsed into unique sequences with a nearest-neighbor algorithm that merged closely related sequences to remove PCR and sequencing errors. Alignment of CDR3 sequences to IMGT reference sequences was used to assign V, D and J gene segments. Each retained sequence needed at least a six-nucleotide match to both a V gene segment and a J gene segment. Rearrangements were classified as productive when the CDR3 lacked stop codons and remained in frame with V and J, and all other rearrangements were classified as non-productive. CDR3 was defined according to IMGT convention as the region running from the second conserved V-encoded cysteine to the conserved J-encoded phenylalanine. The earlier analysis of a few hundred of the donors excluded any sequence lacking an unambiguous match to a single V gene segment. An earlier analysis of fewer than 750 of the donors classified V segments as functional when productive rearrangements were above 56.7% and as segregating when the standard deviation between donors was above 5%. A statistical classification framework was developed to diagnose cytomegalovirus status using the catalog of TCR beta chain sequences. A later analysis assigned V and J genes by comparing TCR nucleotide sequences with IMGT/GENE-DB human TR gene sequences. In a later analysis, CDR3 sequences and most-parsimonious VDJ recombination scenarios were assigned using the TCRdist pipeline. A later analysis defined each TCR beta chain by its CDR3 amino acid sequence plus V-gene family, and excluded reads lacking a unique V-gene family. In a later analysis, 450 to 600 highly shared, low-generation-probability nucleotide sequences were removed to address suspected cross-contamination and a sequencing artifact. In a later analysis, a clonal expansion index for each public chain was calculated from normalized within-repertoire ranks of inferred template counts. In a later analysis, generation probabilities were computed with a VDJ recombination model fitted to out-of-frame rearrangements, and the resulting probabilities were checked against IGoR. In a later analysis, TCR-TCR, TCR-HLA and TCR-CMV co-occurrence was scored with hypergeometric tests, and a repertoire-size bias correction was applied to TCR pairs. To estimate false discovery rates, a later analysis permuted the HLA or CMV assignments 20 times. A later analysis grouped co-occurring TCRs with DBSCAN, adding TCRdist sequence similarity when clustering within HLA-allele-positive subsets. For co-occurrence clustering, repertoires with fewer than 30,000 or more than 120,000 public chains were excluded, along with several repertoires with anomalous nucleotide sharing. TCRdb stores this immuneACCESS table with in-frame sequences only. Part of the clones is absent; in the studies checked, under half of the shortfall reflects unresolved V genes, and no reason is known for the rest. V and J calls and clone size are those listed in that table; D and trimming were worked out from the DNA. Present in this sample are more than 35,000 clones, around half of which were seen just once. 6.2% of the sample comes from the top ten.

The cohort comprised fewer than 750 healthy bone marrow donors. At the time of sampling, all cohort members were nominally healthy, though unrecorded immune exposures were likely present. The donor tested CMV seropositive and was one of the 289 seropositive cohort members. A peripheral blood sample was provided by each donor, and peripheral blood mononuclear cells were used for TCR beta sequencing. The Qiagen DNeasy Blood Extraction Kit was used to extract genomic DNA from the blood cell samples. The rearranged chain carries TRBV7-2 and TRBJ2-7; 7 bases in the junction line up with TRBD2. The receptor's source is a woman aged 35 to 49 in good health and CMV-seropositive. Sequenced input: PBMCs. The CDR3 protein is CASSLGAGTGEQYF. The DNA is as follows: TGTGCCAGCAGCTTAGGAGCGGGGACTGGCGAGCAGTACTTC.